The subject of this entry is one TCR beta chain. The source of the sample is a study of shared clonotypes between healthy human individuals. As for the study in general: The people who gave samples were a couple of women and three men aged 18 to 49.

TCRdb's table, derived via immunoSEQ multiplex PCR, lists solely in-frame clones and lacks some. The top ten clones hold around 0.15% of a sample with more than 2,000,000 clones, 90% to 95% of them seen once. Input material: naive CD4+ T cells sorted from blood. The subset is: CD45RA+ positively selected. This receptor was obtained from a man younger than 35 in good health.

CDR3 amino acids: CASSQMTNYGYTF. In nucleotides, the CDR3 is TGTGCCAGCAGCCAGATGACTAACTATGGCTACACCTTC. The chain combines TRBV14 with TRBJ1-2, with D unresolved. With 3 bases removed from V and 0 bases from J, the gap between germline ends came to 5 bases. The CDR3 contains 13 residues. Germline V gene data show CDR1 as SGHDN and CDR2 as FVKESK.